Listed below are T cell receptor beta chains from one sample, sequenced in a study of cytomegalovirus exposure and HLA in healthy donors. TCRdb's table, derived via immunoSEQ multiplex PCR, lists solely in-frame clones and lacks some. The data hold around 86,000 clones, with 75% to 85% observed a single time. Sequencing used PBMCs. These receptors were taken from a man aged 45-65 years in good health and CMV-seropositive. Both conserved end residues are part of each CDR3.

12 | TRBV29-1 | CSVGTSGYEQYF
14 | TRBV5-4 | CASSLDDGSNTQYF
13 | TRBV29-1 | CSVELGQGQPQHF
14 | TRBV27 | CASSFSVDTGELFF
13 | TRBV14 | CASSHRTSGEQYF
18 | TRBV7-8 | CASSLGGSAGGRNEKLFF
16 | TRBV11-2 | CASSYGVGTGDYEQFF
16 | TRBV7-2 | CASSLFGLAGNQPQHF
16 | TRBV7-2 | CASSLNPQGASTEAFF
18 | TRBV19 | CASSIIGVTPRKAQPQHF
15 | TRBV13 | CASSLNPAGVETQYF
12 | TRBV7-9 | CASCRDNQPQHF
15 | TRBV7-9 | CASSEVPPLHNEQFF
15 | TRBV27 | CASSSRTAQLDEQFF
15 | TRBV14 | CASSQPPGASNEQFF
12 | TRBV30 | CAWRKRSYEQYF
17 | TRBV10-3 | CAISESTGGDSGNTIYF
13 | TRBV25-1 | CASGGLTYNEQFF
17 | TRBV30 | CAWSLGHYGSGANGLTF
15 | TRBV5-6 | CASSLGWQSNQPQHF
13 | TRBV7-3 | CASSRQYQETQYF
17 | TRBV19 | CASSISSWGLAGVEQYF
12 | TRBV7-3 | CASSYSGDTQYF
16 | TRBV12-5 | CASGSPGLAGDNEQFF